This T cell receptor (beta chain) was profiled in a study of spatial heterogeneity in lung cancer. Study at large: The library had UMIs, and each TCR and UMI pair averaged more than ten raw reads.

The ends were cut back, 8 bases at V and 1 base at J, with 12 bases in the middle. Germline values: CDR1 MNHNY, CDR2 SVGAGI (reference sequence). The CDR3 totals 13 residues. Time point in this sample: sample taken at primary tumor resection. In each case, whole RNA from tumor, nontumor lung or frozen PBMC was sequenced unsorted. Samples were donated by 72 untreated early-stage non-small cell lung cancer patients. Each CDR3 protein is one row after TCRdb ran MiXCR on the 5' RACE reads. The profile covers about 20,000 distinct CDR3 sequences, with about a fifth appearing a single time and around 15% taken by the ten largest. This clonotype was recorded at least ten times. Its antigen is not identified. Study-wide findings and caveats: Expanded tumor TCRs that were ubiquitous appeared in blood more at resection than follow-up.

The TCR sequence derives from a male donor with early-stage non-small cell lung cancer. Specimen: PBMCs, collected at surgery. The chain joins TRBV6-6 to TRBJ2-7; the D gene could be TRBD1 or TRBD2 (5 bases each). The CDR3 DNA sequence: TGTGCCAGCTGGGACGAGGGGTCCTACGAGCAGTACTTC. This codes for CASWDEGSYEQYF.